Sequencing of this TCR beta chain was carried out in a study of T cell repertoires in cytomegalovirus infection. Study-level information: CMV infection plus the matching HLA type was flagged by public TCR beta signatures. Whole-study findings and limits: Individuals carrying CMV plus the relevant HLA were identified by cumulative frequency of public TCR beta families. The ex vivo response showed dominance by HLA-C-restricted CMV-specific TCR beta clonotypes.

MiXCR was run by TCRdb on the reads, yielding one entry per CDR3 protein. The profile shows fewer than 950,000 distinct CDR3 sequences, around a third of them singletons. Remarks on this clonotype: No antigen is known for it.

V lost 3 bases, J lost 2 bases, and 10 bases stayed unmatched. This CDR3 region has 16 residues. The germline V gene has CDR1 SGHRS and CDR2 YFSETQ. The chain recombines TRBV5-1 with TRBJ1-1; TRBD1 matches at 7 bases. The sequence was collected from a human donor in good health (CMV status not recorded). Some clones in this sample may be carry-over from other donors' samples. This specimen was cultured CD8+ T cells from PBMCs, taken from culture after CMV antigen stimulation. CDR3 region: CASSSPSTGANTEAFF. The CDR3 coding sequence is TGCGCCAGCAGCTCACCCTCAACAGGGGCCAACACTGAAGCTTTCTTT. The full variable domain, completed using reference TRBV5-1 and TRBJ1-1, is KAGVTQTPRYLIKTRGQQVTLSCSPISGHRSVSWYQQTPGQGLQFLFEYFSETQRNKGNFPGRFSGRQFSNSRSEMNVSTLELGDSALYLCASSSPSTGANTEAFFGQGTRLTVV.